The T cell receptor (beta chain) under discussion was sequenced for a study of cytomegalovirus exposure and HLA in healthy donors. Findings and limits, study-wide: Rarity held for most TCR sequences, but there were some public TCRs that occurred in many donors.

Worth noting for this clone: Its antigen is still unknown.

The CDR3 runs to 14 residues. Germline V gene lookup returns CDR1 SQVTM and CDR2 ANQGSEA. V was clipped by 5 bases and J by 2 bases, with 12 bases between them. The protocol was immunoSEQ multiplex PCR, while the TCRdb copy is restricted to in-frame clones and leaves out a portion. Among 220,000 or so clones, roughly 84% were seen once, and the ten largest hold around 15%. The rearrangement joins TRBV29-1 to TRBJ2-2; D call uncertain. The sequence was obtained from a woman younger than 45 in good health and CMV-seropositive. Sequenced material: PBMCs. The CDR3 reads CSVSGPINTGELFF. CDR3 in DNA: TGCAGCGTTAGTGGACCGATTAACACCGGGGAGCTGTTTTTT.